A selection of T cell receptor beta chains follows, all from one sample in a study of blood T cell repertoires in COVID-19. The data were produced by immunoSEQ multiplex PCR, yet TCRdb's version contains in-frame clones alone and is incomplete. This sample yields roughly 200,000 clones, of which roughly 86% are seen a single time; 5% to 7% belongs to the top ten. Sequenced input: PBMCs or T cells enriched from blood (not recorded which). The receptors come from a middle-aged man with acute COVID-19. CDR3s include the opening cysteine and the closing phenylalanine or tryptophan. The order of the fields is D gene, V gene, J gene, clone size, CDR3 protein, CDR3 DNA. The D gene is left open where the match is weak. Clone size is shown for a subset of rows, as once, few, many or a class of expanded clone.

.	TRBV7-2	TRBJ1-5	.	CASSLAAGNQPQHF	TGTGCCAGCAGCTTAGCGGCAGGCAATCAGCCCCAGCATTTT
TRBD2	TRBV28	TRBJ2-2	.	CASGGGWTGELFF	TGTGCCAGCGGCGGGGGGTGGACCGGGGAGCTGTTTTTT
TRBD1	TRBV30	TRBJ2-3	once	CAWSRDRVSMGQYF	TGTGCCTGGAGTAGGGACAGGGTCAGTATGGGGCAGTATTTT
.	TRBV7-9	TRBJ1-1	few	CASSEVRVEAFF	TGTGCCAGCAGCGAGGTACGGGTTGAAGCTTTCTTT
TRBD1	TRBV27	TRBJ2-7	few	CASRGQVPYEQYF	TGTGCCAGCAGGGGACAGGTGCCCTACGAGCAGTACTTC
TRBD2	TRBV11-2	TRBJ2-1	.	CASSLELASGPWEQFF	TGTGCCAGCAGCTTAGAGTTGGCTAGCGGGCCCTGGGAGCAGTTCTTC
.	TRBV28	TRBJ2-7	.	CASSLLADSYEQYF	TGTGCCAGCAGTCTTTTAGCGGACTCCTACGAGCAGTACTTC
TRBD1	TRBV27	TRBJ1-2	few	CASSSQGGGVNYGYTF	TGTGCCAGCAGTTCACAGGGGGGTGGGGTCAACTATGGCTACACCTTC
TRBD1	TRBV11-2	TRBJ1-2	.	CASNHGGQNHGYTF	TGTGCCAGCAACCACGGGGGACAGAACCATGGCTACACCTTC
TRBD2	TRBV5-4	TRBJ2-2	.	CASSPGGLAGHTNTGELFF	TGTGCCAGCAGCCCAGGGGGACTAGCGGGACACACCAACACCGGGGAGCTGTTTTTT
TRBD1	TRBV5-1	TRBJ2-1	.	CASSWGTGLGDEQFF	TGCGCCAGCAGCTGGGGGACAGGCCTGGGGGATGAGCAGTTCTTC
TRBD1	TRBV9	TRBJ2-1	.	CASSSGPAGTGGRYNEQFF	TGTGCCAGCAGTTCCGGCCCCGCTGGCACAGGGGGTCGGTACAATGAGCAGTTCTTC
.	TRBV5-1	TRBJ2-5	.	CASSWAGRVQETQYF	TGCGCCAGCAGCTGGGCCGGCAGGGTCCAAGAGACCCAGTACTTC
TRBD2	TRBV20-1	TRBJ2-1	.	CSASRSGLGGEQFF	TGCAGTGCTAGTCGATCGGGACTAGGGGGTGAGCAGTTCTTC
TRBD2	TRBV27	TRBJ2-7	.	CASTALAAYEQYF	TGTGCCAGCACGGCGCTAGCGGCCTACGAGCAGTACTTC
.	TRBV10-1	TRBJ2-2	.	CASSDLAPGELFF	TGCGCCAGCAGTGATCTAGCCCCCGGGGAGCTGTTTTTT
TRBD1	TRBV5-1	TRBJ2-1	.	CASSLESWTGNNEQFF	TGCGCCAGCAGCTTGGAATCTTGGACAGGCAACAATGAGCAGTTCTTC
TRBD2	TRBV11-1	TRBJ2-2	.	CASSLPRLAGAGELFF	TGTGCCAGCAGCTTACCCAGACTAGCGGGAGCCGGGGAGCTGTTTTTT
.	TRBV19	TRBJ1-4	.	CASMGVNEKLFF	TGTGCCAGTATGGGCGTAAATGAAAAACTGTTTTTT
.	TRBV28	TRBJ1-4	.	CASSSTVEKLFF	TGTGCCAGCAGTTCTACAGTTGAAAAACTGTTTTTT
.	TRBV5-1	TRBJ1-1	.	CASSFSDGDTEAFF	TGCGCCAGCAGCTTCTCCGACGGGGACACTGAAGCTTTCTTT
TRBD1	TRBV19	TRBJ2-6	.	CASSRRGRADSGANVLTF	TGTGCCAGTAGTAGAAGGGGGCGGGCGGACTCTGGGGCCAACGTCCTGACTTTC